This TCR beta chain was documented in a study of blood T cell repertoires in COVID-19 (dated by TCRdb to the early 2020s). Regarding the research as a whole: The collaborator samples originated in the United States, Italy and Spain and spanned the acute and convalescent phases of COVID-19. HLA class I and class II types, where available, came from metadata supplied by the sample provider rather than from assay-based typing. The sample metadata nearly always contained a de-identified subject ID, COVID-19 status, age in years and sex. The repertoires were released in a freely available public database meant as a resource for research on the immune response to SARS-CoV-2. Deeply sampled blood TCRbeta repertoires from subjects exposed to, actively infected with, or recovered from COVID-19 were included in the dataset. The samples were drawn from the first 160 participants of the ongoing ImmuneRACE study and from 1,254 subjects provided by 6 global collaborators. The prospective study material was composed of cDNA or gDNA derived from T cells, B-cell-depleted T cells, or PBMCs. The investigation overall reported the following: Clinical and demographic metadata were provided uncurated, with the amount varying by source and participant.

Looking up the germline V gene (reference sequence) yields CDR1 LNHDA and CDR2 SQIVND. Including cysteine and phenylalanine, the CDR3 has 14 amino acids. The DNA shown is the 42-base CDR3, in frame from base 1. Between the V and J ends, shortened by 7 bases and 2 bases respectively, the junction contains 12 bases. This clone was detected only a few times. Its cognate antigen has yet to be identified. No much larger clonotype is one base removed from it; base qualities were not supplied. The immunoSEQ Assay, a bias-controlled multiplex PCR, was used to amplify TCRbeta CDR3 regions from genomic DNA. In the authors' own workflow: The number of nucleated cells in each sample was estimated by amplification of reference gene primers within the assay. Sequence reads were collapsed and filtered to measure the absolute abundance of every unique TCRbeta CDR3 rearrangement. For each sample, productive Simpson clonality was calculated as the square root of Simpson's diversity index over productive rearrangements. TCRdb took this table from immuneACCESS and kept in-frame rearrangements with V and J called. Such tables lack part of the clones; where checked against another copy, unresolved V genes explain under half of the gap, and the rest is unexplained. V and J calls plus clone size are reproduced from that table; the DNA served to infer D and trimming. The sample profile shows 68,000 or so clones; approximately 79% of them were found once. The ten largest clonotypes hold about 10% of the sample.

Each collaborating institution followed its own protocols to collect whole blood in K2EDTA tubes. For TCRbeta analysis, collaborators shipped samples in one of three forms: frozen whole blood, isolated PBMCs, or DNA extracted from either of those sample types. The clonotype was recovered from a woman in her fifties or sixties with acute or convalescent COVID-19. The chain was built from TRBV19 and TRBJ1-5, with no D gene named confidently. Sequenced: peripheral blood. In nucleotide form, the sequence is TGTGCCAGTAAAATGAGGGTAGGCAATCAGCCCCAGCATTTT. Its protein reads: CASKMRVGNQPQHF. The CDR3, completed at both ends by the reference TRBV19 and TRBJ1-5 genes, gives the full variable domain DGGITQSPKYLFRKEGQNVTLSCEQNLNHDAMYWYRQDPGQGLRLIYYSQIVNDFQKGDIAEGYSVSREKKESFPLTVTSAQKNPTAFYLCASKMRVGNQPQHFGDGTRLSIL.